These T cell receptor beta chains were read from a single sample in a study of cytomegalovirus exposure and HLA in healthy donors. Sequencing used immunoSEQ multiplex PCR; TCRdb keeps in-frame clones, though not all of them. The repertoire includes 150,000 or so clones, around 81% of them detected once, and more than 0.8% sits in the top ten. The specimen was PBMCs. These receptors were obtained from a middle-aged woman in good health and CMV-seronegative. The CDR3 runs from the conserved cysteine through the conserved F or W. Fields, in order: CDR3 protein, CDR3 DNA, clone size, V gene, D gene, J gene. A D gene is named only where the DNA matches it firmly. Not all rows give a size; the values are once, few, many and, for expanded clones, a class.

CASSKGGLAGGPVRDTQYF | TGTGCCAGCAGCAAGGGGGGACTAGCGGGAGGGCCGGTTAGAGATACGCAGTATTTT | . | TRBV7-6 | TRBD2 | TRBJ2-3
CASSLTSHSYNEQFF | TGTGCCAGCAGCTTGACTAGTCACTCCTACAATGAGCAGTTCTTC | . | TRBV7-2 | . | TRBJ2-1
CATSRDGRGRGYTF | TGTGCCACCAGCAGAGATGGCAGGGGGCGAGGCTACACCTTC | . | TRBV15 | TRBD1 | TRBJ1-2
CASSLSQALSNTEAFF | TGTGCCAGCAGTTTATCGCAGGCCCTTTCGAACACTGAAGCTTTCTTT | . | TRBV27 | . | TRBJ1-1
CASSLGQNNEQFF | TGTGCCAGCAGCTTAGGACAAAACAATGAGCAGTTCTTC | . | TRBV11-2 | . | TRBJ2-1
CASSLGGDPGNYEQYF | TGTGCCAGCAGCTTAGGGGGGGACCCGGGGAACTACGAGCAGTACTTC | . | TRBV11-3 | . | TRBJ2-7
CASSYSAGGLGTEAFF | TGTGCCAGCAGTTACTCAGCGGGGGGTCTGGGTACTGAAGCTTTCTTT | . | TRBV6-5 | . | TRBJ1-1
CAWSDRDQAFF | TGTGCCTGGAGCGACAGGGATCAAGCTTTCTTT | . | TRBV30 | TRBD1 | TRBJ1-1
CASSYRTAENEQFF | TGTGCCAGCAGTTACAGGACTGCGGAAAATGAGCAGTTCTTC | . | TRBV6-6 | . | TRBJ2-1
CSVEEGTGYGYTF | TGCAGCGTTGAAGAGGGGACAGGCTATGGCTACACCTTC | . | TRBV29-1 | TRBD1 | TRBJ1-2
CAISEAGGSTEAFF | TGTGCCATCAGTGAGGCAGGGGGCTCCACTGAAGCTTTCTTT | . | TRBV10-3 | TRBD1 | TRBJ1-1
CASSWQGEDTQYF | TGCGCCAGCAGCTGGCAGGGGGAAGATACGCAGTATTTT | . | TRBV5-1 | TRBD1 | TRBJ2-3
CAISEQGRVEAFF | TGTGCCATCAGTGAACAGGGGCGGGTTGAAGCTTTCTTT | . | TRBV10-3 | TRBD1 | TRBJ1-1
CASSPFTGDSYEQYF | TGCGCCAGCAGCCCATTTACGGGGGACTCCTACGAGCAGTACTTC | . | TRBV5-1 | . | TRBJ2-7
CASSSTGDGYTF | TGTGCCAGCAGCTCGACAGGGGACGGCTACACCTTC | . | TRBV9 | TRBD1 | TRBJ1-2
CASSSSTGRYTEAFF | TGTGCCAGCAGCTCTTCGACAGGGAGGTACACTGAAGCTTTCTTT | . | TRBV7-9 | TRBD1 | TRBJ1-1
CAISPGLAGVPGANVLTF | TGTGCCATCAGTCCCGGGCTAGCGGGAGTCCCTGGGGCCAACGTCCTGACTTTC | . | TRBV10-3 | TRBD2 | TRBJ2-6
CSVMGTSGRGRETQYF | TGCAGCGTGATGGGTACTAGCGGGAGAGGTAGAGAGACCCAGTACTTC | . | TRBV29-1 | TRBD2 | TRBJ2-5
CASSLGTGPGKLFF | TGTGCCAGCAGCCTCGGGACAGGGCCGGGAAAACTGTTTTTT | . | TRBV4-2 | TRBD1 | TRBJ1-4
CASSLWTSGRGPSRYEQYF | TGTGCCAGCAGCTTGTGGACTAGCGGGAGGGGGCCGTCGAGATACGAGCAGTACTTC | few | TRBV7-9 | TRBD2 | TRBJ2-7
CAISRTGSTGNTIYF | TGTGCCATCAGTAGGACAGGATCGACTGGAAACACCATATATTTT | . | TRBV10-3 | TRBD1 | TRBJ1-3
CASSLAYAASSYEQYF | TGTGCCAGCAGCTTGGCCTACGCGGCGAGCTCCTACGAGCAGTACTTC | few | TRBV5-6 | . | TRBJ2-7
CASGTSGSLGGTDTQYF | TGTGCCAGCGGGACTAGCGGGAGTTTGGGGGGCACAGATACGCAGTATTTT | few | TRBV2 | TRBD2 | TRBJ2-3
CASSMKASGQLLGEQFF | TGTGCCAGTAGTATGAAGGCTAGCGGACAACTACTGGGTGAGCAGTTCTTC | few | TRBV19 | TRBD2 | TRBJ2-1
CASSVATHSYEQYF | TGTGCCAGCAGCGTAGCCACTCACTCCTACGAGCAGTACTTC | . | TRBV9 | . | TRBJ2-7
CASTLQGSKPYGYTF | TGTGCCAGCACACTTCAGGGAAGTAAGCCCTATGGCTACACCTTC | . | TRBV5-4 | . | TRBJ1-2
CASTGHSSYEQYF | TGTGCCAGCACCGGTCATAGCTCCTACGAGCAGTACTTC | . | TRBV6-4 | . | TRBJ2-7
CASSEGGLAGTSYNEQFF | TGTGCCAGCAGTGAAGGAGGACTAGCGGGAACCTCCTACAATGAGCAGTTCTTC | . | TRBV6-1 | TRBD2 | TRBJ2-1
CAISESVGTSNNEQFF | TGTGCCATCAGTGAGTCGGTAGGGACTTCTAACAATGAGCAGTTCTTC | . | TRBV10-3 | . | TRBJ2-1
CASSGGLAKNIQYF | TGTGCCAGCAGTGGCGGTCTAGCCAAAAACATTCAGTACTTC | . | TRBV2 | . | TRBJ2-4
CASSVQANTEAFF | TGTGCCAGCAGCGTACAAGCGAACACTGAAGCTTTCTTT | few | TRBV9 | . | TRBJ1-1
CASSLGTGNLGNQPQHF | TGTGCCAGCAGCTTGGGGACAGGGAATTTAGGGAATCAGCCCCAGCATTTT | few | TRBV7-9 | TRBD1 | TRBJ1-5
CASSSHSGDYGYTF | TGTGCCAGCAGTTCTCATTCGGGGGACTATGGCTACACCTTC | . | TRBV6-6 | . | TRBJ1-2
CASSRLPSDTEAFF | TGTGCCAGCAGCCGACTCCCGTCCGACACTGAAGCTTTCTTT | . | TRBV7-9 | . | TRBJ1-1